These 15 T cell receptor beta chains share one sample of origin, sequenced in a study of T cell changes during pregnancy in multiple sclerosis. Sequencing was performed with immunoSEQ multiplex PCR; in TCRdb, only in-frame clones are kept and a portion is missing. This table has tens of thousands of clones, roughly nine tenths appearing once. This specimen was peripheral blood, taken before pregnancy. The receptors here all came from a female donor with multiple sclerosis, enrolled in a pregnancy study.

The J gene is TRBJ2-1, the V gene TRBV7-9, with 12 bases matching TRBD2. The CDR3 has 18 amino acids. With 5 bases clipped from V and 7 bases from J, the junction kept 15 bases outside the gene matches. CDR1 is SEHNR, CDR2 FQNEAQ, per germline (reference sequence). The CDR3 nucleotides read TGTGCCAGCAGCCTACCGCCCCGACTAGCGGGGGCCAGGAATGAGCAGTTCTTC. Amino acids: CASSLPPRLAGARNEQFF.

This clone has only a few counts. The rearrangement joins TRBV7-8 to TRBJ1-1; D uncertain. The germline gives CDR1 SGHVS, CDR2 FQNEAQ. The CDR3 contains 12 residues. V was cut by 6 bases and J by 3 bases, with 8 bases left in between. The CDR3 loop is CASRREYTEAFF. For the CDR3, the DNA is TGTGCCAGCAGACGAGAATACACTGAAGCTTTCTTT.

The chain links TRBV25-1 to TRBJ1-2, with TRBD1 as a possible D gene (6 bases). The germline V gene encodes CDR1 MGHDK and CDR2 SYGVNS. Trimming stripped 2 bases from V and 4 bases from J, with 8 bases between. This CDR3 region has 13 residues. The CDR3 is CASSERRGYGYTF. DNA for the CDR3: TGTGCCAGCAGTGAACGCAGGGGCTATGGCTACACCTTC.

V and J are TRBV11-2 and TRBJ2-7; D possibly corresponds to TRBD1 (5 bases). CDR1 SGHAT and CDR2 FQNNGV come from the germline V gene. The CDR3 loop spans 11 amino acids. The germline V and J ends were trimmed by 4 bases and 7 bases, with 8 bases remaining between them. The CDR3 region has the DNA TGTGCCAGCAGCTCACCAGGGGAGCAGTACTTC. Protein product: CASSSPGEQYF.

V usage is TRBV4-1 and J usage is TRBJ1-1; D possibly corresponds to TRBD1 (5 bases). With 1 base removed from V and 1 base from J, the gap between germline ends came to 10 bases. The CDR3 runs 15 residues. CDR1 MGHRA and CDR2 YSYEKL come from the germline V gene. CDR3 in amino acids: CASSQGDGGNTEAFF. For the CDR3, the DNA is TGCGCCAGCAGCCAAGGGGACGGGGGGAACACTGAAGCTTTCTTT.

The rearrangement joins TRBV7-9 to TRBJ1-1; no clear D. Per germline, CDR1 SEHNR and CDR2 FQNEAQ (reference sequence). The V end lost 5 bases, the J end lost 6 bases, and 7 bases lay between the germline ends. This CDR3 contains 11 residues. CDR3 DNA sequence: TGTGCCAGCAGCCCCAGGTCTGAAGCTTTCTTT. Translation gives CASSPRSEAFF.

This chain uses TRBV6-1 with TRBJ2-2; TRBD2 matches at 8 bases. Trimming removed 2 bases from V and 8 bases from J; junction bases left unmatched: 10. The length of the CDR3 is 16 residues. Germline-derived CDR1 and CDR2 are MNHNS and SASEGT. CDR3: CASSEPAGAPGGELFF. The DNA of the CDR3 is TGTGCCAGCAGTGAACCAGCGGGGGCCCCGGGTGGGGAGCTGTTTTTT.

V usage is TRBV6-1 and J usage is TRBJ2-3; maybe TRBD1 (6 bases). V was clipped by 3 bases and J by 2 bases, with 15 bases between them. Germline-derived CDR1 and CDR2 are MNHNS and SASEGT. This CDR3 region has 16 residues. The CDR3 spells CASSDEGVQPTDTQYF. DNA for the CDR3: TGTGCCAGCAGTGATGAGGGGGTACAGCCCACAGATACGCAGTATTTT.

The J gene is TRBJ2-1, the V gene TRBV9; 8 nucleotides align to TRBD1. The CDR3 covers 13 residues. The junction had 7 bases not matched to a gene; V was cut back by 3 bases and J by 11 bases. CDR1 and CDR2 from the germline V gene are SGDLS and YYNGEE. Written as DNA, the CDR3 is TGTGCCAGCAGCGCCCAGACAGGGGTGAAGCAGTTCTTC. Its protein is CASSAQTGVKQFF.

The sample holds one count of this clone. In DNA form, the CDR3 reads TGTGCCAGCAGAGGCCGGGACAGGGTCCGGGGGGCCTCCTACGAGCAGTACTTC. This encodes CASRGRDRVRGASYEQYF. The V call is TRBV14, the J call TRBJ2-7; 9 bases align to TRBD1. This CDR3 region has 18 residues. The ends lost 6 bases at V and 0 bases at J; junction bases unmatched: 15. The germline V gene has CDR1 SGHDN and CDR2 FVKESK.

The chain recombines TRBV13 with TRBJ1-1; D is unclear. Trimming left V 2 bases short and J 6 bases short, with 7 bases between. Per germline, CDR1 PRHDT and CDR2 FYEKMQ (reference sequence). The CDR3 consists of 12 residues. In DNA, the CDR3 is TGTGCCAGCAGCTTACGGGAGGCTGAAGCTTTCTTT. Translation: CASSLREAEAFF.

CDR3 nucleotides: TGTGCCAGCAGTGGTTCATTCCTCGGGGGTGGCTACACCTTC. Amino acids: CASSGSFLGGGYTF. The chain couples TRBV6-4 to TRBJ1-2; D is possibly TRBD1 (5 bases). Germline CDR1 is MRHNA and CDR2 is SNTAGT. The length of the CDR3 is 14 residues. The germline V and J ends were trimmed by 4 bases and 7 bases, with 16 bases remaining between them.

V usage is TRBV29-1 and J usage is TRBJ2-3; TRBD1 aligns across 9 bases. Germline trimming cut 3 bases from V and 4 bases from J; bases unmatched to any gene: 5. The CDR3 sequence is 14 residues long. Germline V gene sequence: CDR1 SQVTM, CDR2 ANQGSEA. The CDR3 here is CSVEGQGLADTQYF. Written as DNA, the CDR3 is TGCAGCGTTGAGGGACAGGGACTCGCAGATACGCAGTATTTT.

This CDR3 reads CAARGEGNTEAFF. The CDR3 DNA reads as TGTGCCGCCCGCGGGGAGGGGAACACTGAAGCTTTCTTT. The genes are TRBV7-8 and TRBJ1-1, with D unclear. Germline values: CDR1 SGHVS, CDR2 FQNEAQ. V lost 11 bases to trimming and J lost 1 base, with 14 bases between them. The CDR3 consists of 13 residues. The full variable domain, in which reference TRBV7-8 and TRBJ1-1 provide the parts outside the CDR3, is GAGVSQSPRYKVAKRGQDVALRCDPISGHVSLFWYQQALGQGPEFLTYFQNEAQLDKSGLPSDRFFAERPEGSVSTLKIQRTQQEDSAVYLCAARGEGNTEAFFGQGTRLTVV.

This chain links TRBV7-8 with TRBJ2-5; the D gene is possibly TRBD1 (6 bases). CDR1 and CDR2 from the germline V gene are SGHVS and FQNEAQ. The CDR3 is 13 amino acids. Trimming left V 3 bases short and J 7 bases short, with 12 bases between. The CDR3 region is CASSFRGSGTQYF. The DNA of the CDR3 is TGTGCCAGCAGCTTCAGGGGAAGCGGGACCCAGTACTTC.